A single sample gave rise to the 25 T cell receptor beta chains below, sequenced in a study of early T cells in non-severe SARS-CoV-2 infection. TCRdb recomputed calls from the 5' RACE reads with MiXCR, one row per CDR3 protein. The top ten clones hold about 3.9% of a sample with 45,000 to 55,000 distinct CDR3 sequences, 6.2% of them seen once. Input material: whole blood. Receptors originate from an adult who was a healthcare worker with PCR-confirmed SARS-CoV-2 infection or an uninfected control (not recorded which).

The chain uses TRBV9 and TRBJ2-7; D is uncertain. Per germline, CDR1 SGDLS and CDR2 YYNGEE. The V end lost 0 bases, the J end lost 2 bases, and 12 bases lay between the germline ends. This CDR3 has 15 residues. Here the CDR3 reads CASSVGWDSPYEQYF. The CDR3 DNA is TGTGCCAGCAGCGTAGGATGGGATTCACCCTACGAGCAGTACTTC. The full variable domain, in which reference TRBV9 and TRBJ2-7 provide the parts outside the CDR3, is DSGVTQTPKHLITATGQRVTLRCSPRSGDLSVYWYQQSLDQGLQFLIQYYNGEERAKGNILERFSAQQFPDLHSELNLSSLELGDSALYFCASSVGWDSPYEQYFGPGTRLTVT.

At least ten counts were recorded for this clonotype. The CDR3 coding sequence is TGTGCCAGCAGCGTAGGTCAGGCGACTGAAGCTTTCTTT. Its protein is CASSVGQATEAFF. The chain combines TRBV9 with TRBJ1-1; D is undetermined. This CDR3 is 13 amino acids long. Trimming stripped 0 bases from V and 5 bases from J, with 8 bases between. CDR1 and CDR2 from the germline V gene are SGDLS and YYNGEE. Drawing the rest from reference TRBV9 and TRBJ1-1, the complete variable domain is DSGVTQTPKHLITATGQRVTLRCSPRSGDLSVYWYQQSLDQGLQFLIQYYNGEERAKGNILERFSAQQFPDLHSELNLSSLELGDSALYFCASSVGQATEAFFGQGTRLTVV.

This clonotype was found many times. This rearrangement joins TRBV6-6 to TRBJ2-7, with D possibly being TRBD1 (5 bases). The CDR3 contains 12 residues. CDR1 is MNHNY, CDR2 SVGAGI, per germline (reference sequence). V was trimmed by 5 bases and J by 3 bases, leaving 8 bases between them. The CDR3: CASSQTDYEQYF. The CDR3, as DNA: TGTGCCAGCAGTCAGACAGACTACGAGCAGTACTTC.

This clonotype was counted a few times. The chain uses TRBV9 and TRBJ2-5, with 9 bases lining up with TRBD2. Germline assignment: CDR1 SGDLS and CDR2 YYNGEE. CDR3 length: 15 residues. V gave up 0 bases and J gave up 2 bases; unmatched junction bases: 2. The CDR3 DNA is TGTGCCAGCAGCGTAGTTAGCGGGGGACAAGAGACCCAGTACTTC. It specifies CASSVVSGGQETQYF. The entire variable domain, with the rest obtained from reference TRBV9 and TRBJ2-5, is as follows: DSGVTQTPKHLITATGQRVTLRCSPRSGDLSVYWYQQSLDQGLQFLIQYYNGEERAKGNILERFSAQQFPDLHSELNLSSLELGDSALYFCASSVVSGGQETQYFGPGTRLLVL.

At least ten counts were recorded for this clonotype. The chain combines TRBV28 with TRBJ1-5; unclear D gene. V lost 8 bases to trimming and J lost 2 bases, with 10 bases between them. The germline V gene encodes CDR1 MDHEN and CDR2 SYDVKM. The CDR3 totals 13 residues. The CDR3 sequence is CASGREGNQPQHF. The CDR3 coding sequence is TGTGCCAGCGGGCGGGAGGGCAATCAGCCCCAGCATTTT.

This sequence joins TRBV7-2 and TRBJ2-5; D may be TRBD2 (6 bases). Trimming cost V 11 bases and J 5 bases, with 18 bases left between them. This CDR3 spans 13 amino acids. Germline V gives CDR1 SGHTA, CDR2 FQGNSA. CDR3 protein: CAAGRMAGETQYF. The CDR3 nucleotides read TGTGCCGCGGGGCGGATGGCCGGGGAGACCCAGTACTTC.

In its sample, this clonotype was seen many times. The junction shows a germline mismatch at one end, possibly a read error. The rearrangement joins TRBV7-7 to TRBJ2-2, with D unresolved. Germline values: CDR1 SSHAT, CDR2 FNYEAQ (reference sequence). The CDR3 length is 14 residues. The CDR3 sequence: CASSFGPRNGELFF. In nucleotides, the CDR3 is TGTGCTAGCAGCTTCGGGCCCAGGAACGGGGAGCTGTTTTTT.

This clonotype has a count of ten or more. The gene calls are TRBV6-5 and TRBJ2-1; 7 positions match TRBD1. Germline V lookup: CDR1 MNHEY, CDR2 SVGAGI. The CDR3 covers 15 residues. V trimming: 6 bases; J trimming: 2 bases; junction bases outside the gene matches: 7. The chain's CDR3 is CASRPTGMPYNEQFF. In DNA, the CDR3 is TGTGCCAGCAGGCCGACAGGGATGCCCTACAATGAGCAGTTCTTC.

This clonotype has a count of ten or more. The chain links TRBV2 to TRBJ2-7, with D possibly being TRBD1 (6 bases). V was shortened by 6 bases and J by 6 bases, with 18 bases between the two germline ends. Germline V CDR1 and CDR2: SNHLY, FYNNEI. The CDR3 spans 14 residues. The CDR3 loop is CASRDRSLEAEQYF. The CDR3, as DNA: TGTGCCAGCAGAGACAGGTCCCTGGAGGCCGAGCAGTACTTC.

This clonotype was counted at least ten times. This chain connects TRBV4-3 to TRBJ1-1; perhaps TRBD1 as D (5 bases). The CDR3 extends over 15 amino acids. The germline CDR1 and CDR2 sequences are LGHNA and YSLEER. V shed 1 base and J shed 1 base, with 10 bases lying between them. CDR3 coding DNA: TGCGCCAGCAGCCAAGGATCCGGGGGGAACACTGAAGCTTTCTTT. Its protein product is CASSQGSGGNTEAFF.

This clonotype was recorded many times. V usage is TRBV7-8 and J usage is TRBJ2-7, with 8 bases that match TRBD1. In germline, CDR1 is SGHVS, CDR2 FQNEAQ. This CDR3 contains 17 residues. J was trimmed by 2 bases and V by 3 bases; bases with no gene match: 12. The DNA for the CDR3 is TGTGCCAGCAGCTTCCGGGCCCGGACAGGGAGAACCTACGAGCAGTACTTC. Amino acid sequence: CASSFRARTGRTYEQYF.

The CDR3: CASRRVPVETQYF. For the CDR3, the DNA is TGTGCCAGCAGGAGGGTCCCAGTAGAGACCCAGTACTTC. V gene TRBV6-2 or TRBV6-3 combines with J gene TRBJ2-5, with TRBD2 as a possible D gene (5 bases). The CDR3 runs to 13 residues. Germline V CDR1 and CDR2: MNHEY, SVGEGT. V was trimmed by 6 bases and J by 4 bases, leaving 12 bases between them.

This clonotype came up a few times. The CDR3 is CASSELTAGGQDTQYF. The DNA for the CDR3 is TGCGCCAGCAGTGAGTTGACAGCGGGGGGGCAAGATACGCAGTATTTT. The rearrangement joins TRBV10-1 to TRBJ2-3, with 10 bases lining up with TRBD2. The CDR3 contains 16 residues. J was trimmed by 5 bases and V by 1 base; bases with no gene match: 6. In germline, CDR1 is WNHNN, CDR2 SYGVQD (reference sequence).

This clonotype has a count of ten or more. The gene calls are TRBV6-2 or TRBV6-3 and TRBJ2-1; no clear D gene. V was pared by 1 base and J by 10 bases, with 8 bases between. The CDR3 is made up of 12 amino acids. CDR1 is MNHEY, CDR2 SVGEGT, per germline. DNA of the CDR3: TGTGCCAGCAGTTACTACGAACGAGAGCAGTTCTTC. This codes for CASSYYEREQFF.

The table lists this clonotype with a few counts. The chain combines TRBV12-3 or TRBV12-4 with TRBJ1-2, with D maybe TRBD1 (5 bases). The CDR3 has 13 residues. V gave up 4 bases and J gave up 8 bases, with 14 bases separating them. The DNA of the CDR3 is TGTGCCAGCAGTTATGTCGGACGGGGCGGCTACACCTTC. As protein: CASSYVGRGGYTF.

Details on this clonotype: Possible read error: a much larger clone is one base away. The chain joins TRBV6-6 to TRBJ2-2, with D uncertain. Trimming left V 6 bases short and J 2 bases short, with 7 bases between. The CDR3 extends over 13 amino acids. Looked up from germline, CDR1 is MNHNY and CDR2 is SVGAGI (reference sequence). This chain's CDR3 is CASSLDNTGELFF. CDR3 in DNA: TGTGCCAGCAGCTTGGACAACACCGGGGAGCTGTTTTTT.

The sample holds many counts of this clonotype. The chain has TRBV7-2 and TRBJ1-1; D uncertain. The CDR3 sequence is 16 residues long. With 6 bases removed from V and 1 base from J, the gap between germline ends came to 18 bases. Germline CDR1 is SGHTA and CDR2 is FQGNSA. CDR3 bases: TGTGCCAGCAGTAGGAGTACGGGCAGCAGGAACACTGAAGCTTTCTTT. Protein sequence: CASSRSTGSRNTEAFF. Looking up the rest from reference TRBV7-2 and TRBJ1-1 gives the full variable domain: GAGVSQSPSNKVTEKGKDVELRCDPISGHTALYWYRQSLGQGLEFLIYFQGNSAPDKSGLPSDRFSAERTGGSVSTLTIQRTQQEDSAVYLCASSRSTGSRNTEAFFGQGTRLTVV.

This chain connects TRBV12-3 or TRBV12-4 to TRBJ2-7; TRBD1 matches at 8 bases. The CDR3 has 14 amino acids. V lost 3 bases to trimming and J lost 5 bases; unmatched junction nucleotides: 6. The DNA for the CDR3 is TGTGCCAGCAGTTTCTCCAGGGGGCTAAACGAGCAGTACTTC. This gives the protein CASSFSRGLNEQYF.

Ten or more counts support this clonotype. J is TRBJ1-5 and V is TRBV12-3 or TRBV12-4; TRBD1 is a possible D gene (5 bases). The CDR3 totals 16 residues. The V and J ends lost 1 base and 10 bases respectively, with 20 bases between them. This CDR3 is CASSLGPGTPGGPQHF. The CDR3 region has the DNA TGTGCCAGCAGTTTAGGTCCCGGGACGCCGGGGGGACCCCAGCATTTT.

V gene TRBV21-1 combines with J gene TRBJ1-1; whether TRBD1, the table's D call, matches the DNA was not checked. TRBV21-1 is reported as a pseudogene. There are 13 residues in the CDR3. Written as DNA, the CDR3 is TGTGCCAGCAGCAAAAGGACACCTAAAGAAGCTTTCTTT. This encodes CASSKRTPKEAFF.

The chain joins TRBV3-1 to TRBJ1-5; D remains ambiguous. Trimming removed 0 bases at V and 6 bases at J, with 12 bases between. The germline V gene encodes CDR1 LGHDT and CDR2 YNNKEL (reference sequence). There are 15 residues in the CDR3. The CDR3 loop reads CASSQDIRKGQPQHF. CDR3 DNA sequence: TGTGCCAGCAGCCAAGATATACGTAAAGGTCAGCCCCAGCATTTT.

This clonotype occurred many times. The V and J genes are TRBV20-1 and TRBJ1-5; no clear D gene. This CDR3 has 14 residues. The ends were cut back, 3 bases at V and 1 base at J, with 10 bases in the middle. Germline values: CDR1 DFQATT, CDR2 SNEGSKA (reference sequence). The CDR3 DNA is TGCAGTGCTAGGGATACCCAAAGCAATCAGCCCCAGCATTTT. Its translation: CSARDTQSNQPQHF.

This clonotype was counted only a few times. This chain joins TRBV6-5 and TRBJ2-5; D gene uncertain. CDR3 length equals 16 residues. V dropped 6 bases and J dropped 1 base, with 18 bases sitting between them. Germline V gene lookup returns CDR1 MNHEY and CDR2 SVGAGI. In DNA form, the CDR3 reads TGTGCCAGCAGCTCGACGGCTTACAGAGCCCAAGAGACCCAGTACTTC. This codes for CASSSTAYRAQETQYF.

This clonotype has only a few counts. V is TRBV2 and J is TRBJ2-7, with TRBD1 matching over 10 bases. Germline V gene sequence: CDR1 SNHLY, CDR2 FYNNEI. Trimming took 4 bases from V and 5 from J; bases not matched to a gene: 11. The CDR3 spans 16 residues. Written as DNA, the CDR3 is TGTGCCAGCAGTGCGAGTCGGGACAGGGGTATTCACGAGCAGTACTTC. Protein sequence: CASSASRDRGIHEQYF.

The V and J genes are TRBV30 and TRBJ2-7; D is possibly TRBD1 (6 bases). This CDR3 contains 12 residues. Looked up from germline, CDR1 is GTSNPN and CDR2 is SVGIG (reference sequence). V was shortened by 6 bases and J by 0 bases, with 9 bases between the two germline ends. CDR3 sequence: CACDRSSYEQYF. The CDR3, as DNA: TGTGCCTGTGACAGGAGCTCCTACGAGCAGTACTTC.